This T cell receptor (beta chain) originates from a study of blood T cell repertoires in COVID-19. The overall study: Sites in the United States, Italy and Spain provided acute and convalescent COVID-19 samples. Sample material is recorded as cDNA or gDNA derived from T cells, B-cell-depleted T cells, or PBMCs.

There are 19 residues in the CDR3. CDR1 and CDR2 (germline): MGHRA, YSYEKL. V shed 0 bases and J 1 base; nucleotides not matched to a gene: 9. Authors' processing steps: Reference gene primer amplification yielded estimated nucleated cell counts. Sequencing was performed with immunoSEQ multiplex PCR; in TCRdb, only in-frame clones are kept and a portion is missing. V and J calls and clone size come straight from that table; D and trimming were deduced from the DNA. The data contain around 360,000 clones, less than 90% of them singletons. The receptor's source is a woman younger than 45 who had recovered from COVID-19. Sequenced sample: PBMCs or T cells enriched from blood (not recorded which). The chain joins TRBV4-1 to TRBJ2-5; 12 bases line up with TRBD2. DNA of the CDR3: TGCGCCAGCAGCCAAGAAGCGGGACTAGCGGGTGTGCCCCAAGAGACCCAGTACTTC. Amino acids: CASSQEAGLAGVPQETQYF.